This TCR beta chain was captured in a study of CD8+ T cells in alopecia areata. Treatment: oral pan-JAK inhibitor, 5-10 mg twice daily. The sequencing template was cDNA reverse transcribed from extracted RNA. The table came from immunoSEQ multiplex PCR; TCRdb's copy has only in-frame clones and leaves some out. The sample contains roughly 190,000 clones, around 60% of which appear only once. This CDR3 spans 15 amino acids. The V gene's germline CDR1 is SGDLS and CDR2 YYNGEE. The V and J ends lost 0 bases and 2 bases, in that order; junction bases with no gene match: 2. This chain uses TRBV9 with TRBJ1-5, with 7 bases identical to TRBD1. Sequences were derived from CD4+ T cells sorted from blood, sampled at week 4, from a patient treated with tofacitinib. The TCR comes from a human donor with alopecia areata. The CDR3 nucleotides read TGTGCCAGCAGCGTAGACCAGGGGGGCAATCAGCCCCAGCATTTT. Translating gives CASSVDQGGNQPQHF.